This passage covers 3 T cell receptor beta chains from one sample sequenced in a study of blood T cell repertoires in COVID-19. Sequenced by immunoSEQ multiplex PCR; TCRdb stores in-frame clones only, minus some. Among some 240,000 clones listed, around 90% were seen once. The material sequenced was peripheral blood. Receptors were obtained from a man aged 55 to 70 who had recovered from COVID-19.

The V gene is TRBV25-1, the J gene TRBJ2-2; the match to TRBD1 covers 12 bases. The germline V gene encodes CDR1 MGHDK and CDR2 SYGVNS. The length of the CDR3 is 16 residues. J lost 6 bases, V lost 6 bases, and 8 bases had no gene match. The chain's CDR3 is CASRSGDRGRPGELFF. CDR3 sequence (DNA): TGTGCCAGCAGGTCCGGGGACAGGGGGCGCCCCGGGGAGCTGTTTTTT.

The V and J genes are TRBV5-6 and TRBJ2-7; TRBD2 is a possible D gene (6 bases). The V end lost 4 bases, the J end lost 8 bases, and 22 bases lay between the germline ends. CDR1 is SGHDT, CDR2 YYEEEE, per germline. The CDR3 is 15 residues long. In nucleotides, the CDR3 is TGTGCCAGCAGCCCAAGGAGGGACGCAGGGTACAAGCAGTACTTC. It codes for CASSPRRDAGYKQYF.

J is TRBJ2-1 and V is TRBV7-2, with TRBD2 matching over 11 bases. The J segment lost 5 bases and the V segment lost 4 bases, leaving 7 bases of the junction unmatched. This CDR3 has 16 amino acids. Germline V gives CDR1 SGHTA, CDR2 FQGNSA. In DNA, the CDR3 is TGTGCCAGCAGCTGGACCGGGACTAGCGGTAACAATGAGCAGTTCTTC. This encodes CASSWTGTSGNNEQFF.